The 23 T cell receptor beta chains reported below all come from one sample, sequenced in a study of blood T cell repertoires in COVID-19. Sequencing used immunoSEQ multiplex PCR; TCRdb keeps in-frame clones, though not all of them. The sample consists of around 300,000 clones, over 75% of them appearing once. Sample: peripheral blood. Source of these receptors: a young man with active or convalescent COVID-19.

The chain combines TRBV19 with TRBJ1-2, with a possible D match to TRBD1 (5 bases). The germline V gene encodes CDR1 LNHDA and CDR2 SQIVND (reference sequence). The CDR3 is made up of 16 amino acids. Trimming pared 4 bases from V and 4 bases from J, leaving 19 bases between. This CDR3 reads CASSNNWGVPLYGYTF. In nucleotides, the CDR3 is TGTGCCAGTAGTAATAATTGGGGGGTGCCACTCTATGGCTACACCTTC.

In DNA form, the CDR3 reads TGTGCCAGTAGTGGGACTAGCGGGGGGTTAAATGAGCAGTTCTTC. Translated: CASSGTSGGLNEQFF. This chain joins TRBV19 and TRBJ2-1; TRBD2 matches 15 bases. Germline loops: CDR1 LNHDA, CDR2 SQIVND (reference sequence). J was trimmed by 7 bases and V by 5 bases; bases with no gene match: 3. The CDR3 has 15 amino acids.

The chain employs TRBV2 and TRBJ2-7; 8 bases are a match to TRBD1. Germline V lookup: CDR1 SNHLY, CDR2 FYNNEI. V dropped 4 bases and J dropped 6; count of bases not matched to a gene: 2. The CDR3 contains 12 residues. The CDR3: CASSVQGVEQYF. The DNA for the CDR3 is TGTGCCAGCAGTGTACAGGGGGTCGAGCAGTACTTC.

The gene calls are TRBV5-4 and TRBJ2-2; TRBD2 agrees at 11 bases. The CDR3 contains 16 residues. Germline values: CDR1 SGHNT, CDR2 YYREEE (reference sequence). J gave up 5 bases and V 4 bases, and 7 bases lay outside the gene matches. CDR3 DNA sequence: TGTGCCAGCAGCGCAAGGACTAGCGGGTCTACCGGGGAGCTGTTTTTT. Protein sequence: CASSARTSGSTGELFF.

This chain connects TRBV21-1 to TRBJ2-5; whether TRBD1, the table's D call, matches the DNA was not checked. TRBV21-1 is annotated as a pseudogene. The CDR3 loop spans 13 amino acids. CDR3 sequence: CASRRHLSETQYF. CDR3 nucleotides: TGTGCCAGCAGACGACATCTGTCAGAGACCCAGTACTTC.

This clone has just one count. Other DNA sequences in the sample encode the same CDR3. The rearrangement links TRBV10-2 to TRBJ2-2; the match to TRBD1 covers 9 bases. This CDR3 spans 14 amino acids. With V trimmed by 6 bases and J by 2 bases, 1 base remained unmatched. In germline, CDR1 is WSHSY, CDR2 SAAADI. CDR3: CASRDRGNTGELFF. Here the CDR3 DNA reads TGCGCCAGCAGGGACAGGGGTAACACCGGGGAGCTGTTTTTT.

In this sample, this clone turned up once. V and J are TRBV14 and TRBJ1-2; TRBD1 aligns across 7 bases. The CDR3 contains 15 residues. V shed 4 bases, J shed 0 bases, and the junction held 5 bases outside the gene matches. Germline-derived CDR1 and CDR2 are SGHDN and FVKESK. The CDR3 sequence is CASSPLGTANYGYTF. DNA for the CDR3: TGTGCCAGCAGCCCCCTTGGGACAGCTAACTATGGCTACACCTTC.

The CDR3 sequence is CASSLVGRQPQHF. In nucleotides, the CDR3 is TGTGCCAGCAGCTTGGTTGGGAGGCAGCCCCAGCATTTT. This rearrangement joins TRBV5-6 to TRBJ1-5, with no clear D. Looked up from germline, CDR1 is SGHDT and CDR2 is YYEEEE. V was pared by 0 bases and J by 7 bases, with 8 bases between. CDR3 length equals 13 residues.

V is TRBV13 and J is TRBJ1-6; unclear D gene. Germline V gives CDR1 PRHDT, CDR2 FYEKMQ (reference sequence). The V end lost 0 bases, the J end lost 1 base, and 13 bases lay between the germline ends. The CDR3 runs 18 residues. The CDR3 DNA is TGTGCCAGCAGCTTAGGTTGGGCCTCCGCGTCCTATAATTCACCCCTCCACTTT. Translated: CASSLGWASASYNSPLHF.

The CDR3 loop reads CASTMGQDAGYEQYF. In nucleotides, the CDR3 is TGTGCCAGCACTATGGGACAGGATGCGGGCTACGAGCAGTACTTC. V and J are TRBV6-5 and TRBJ2-7; 8 bases match TRBD1. The V gene end was trimmed by 7 bases and the J gene end by 3 bases; junction bases not matched to a gene: 11. The CDR3 extends over 15 amino acids. The germline CDR1 and CDR2 sequences are MNHEY and SVGAGI.

The chain couples TRBV27 to TRBJ2-5; the match to TRBD1 covers 8 bases. This CDR3 comprises 15 residues. V shed 4 bases, J shed 5 bases, and the junction held 9 bases outside the gene matches. Germline V gene data show CDR1 as MNHEY and CDR2 as SMNVEV (reference sequence). CDR3 nucleotide sequence: TGTGCCAGCAGTTCCCTGACGGACAGGGTGGAGACCCAGTACTTC. Translation: CASSSLTDRVETQYF.

V is TRBV19 and J is TRBJ2-7, with 9 bases fitting TRBD1. The CDR3 length is 16 residues. CDR1 LNHDA and CDR2 SQIVND come from the germline V gene (reference sequence). With 2 bases clipped from V and 7 bases from J, the junction kept 12 bases outside the gene matches. In DNA, the CDR3 is TGTGCCAGTAGTATAAGTTTGGGACAGGGAACGTGGGAGCAGTACTTC. Protein: CASSISLGQGTWEQYF. The full variable domain, rest sourced from reference TRBV19 and TRBJ2-7, is DGGITQSPKYLFRKEGQNVTLSCEQNLNHDAMYWYRQDPGQGLRLIYYSQIVNDFQKGDIAEGYSVSREKKESFPLTVTSAQKNPTAFYLCASSISLGQGTWEQYFGPGTRLTVT.

This chain uses TRBV6-2 or TRBV6-3 with TRBJ2-3; perhaps TRBD1 as D (6 bases). Germline CDR1 and CDR2: MNHEY and SVGEGT. The ends were cut back, 6 bases at V and 0 bases at J, with 10 bases in the middle. CDR3 length: 14 residues. The CDR3 here is CASSLQGSTDTQYF. CDR3 in DNA: TGTGCCAGCAGCCTACAGGGAAGCACAGATACGCAGTATTTT.

The chain couples TRBV5-4 to TRBJ1-1; D unresolved. Trimming removed 0 bases from V and 3 bases from J, with 9 bases in between. The CDR3 spans 14 residues. Germline lookup yields CDR1 SGHNT and CDR2 YYREEE (reference sequence). The CDR3 spells CASSLEQRDTEAFF. The CDR3 nucleotides read TGTGCCAGCAGCTTGGAACAGAGAGACACTGAAGCTTTCTTT.

The gene calls are TRBV5-1 and TRBJ1-2; D is perhaps TRBD1 (6 bases). Germline V lookup: CDR1 SGHRS, CDR2 YFSETQ. CDR3 length: 13 amino acids. V gave up 4 bases and J gave up 2 bases, with 9 bases separating them. Written as DNA, the CDR3 is TGCGCCAGCAGCGGGGACAAAAACTATGGCTACACCTTC. Translating gives CASSGDKNYGYTF. The whole variable domain, remainder taken from reference TRBV5-1 and TRBJ1-2, is KAGVTQTPRYLIKTRGQQVTLSCSPISGHRSVSWYQQTPGQGLQFLFEYFSETQRNKGNFPGRFSGRQFSNSRSEMNVSTLELGDSALYLCASSGDKNYGYTFGSGTRLTVV.

The chain combines TRBV7-2 with TRBJ2-2; TRBD1 matches 11 bases. This CDR3 contains 15 residues. The germline gives CDR1 SGHTA, CDR2 FQGNSA. Unmatched junction bases numbered 3, after V lost 5 bases and J lost 4 bases. The CDR3 reads CASSPGTGGTGELFF. The CDR3 nucleotides read TGTGCCAGCAGCCCGGGGACAGGGGGCACCGGGGAGCTGTTTTTT. Full variable domain (remainder filled in from reference TRBV7-2 and TRBJ2-2): GAGVSQSPSNKVTEKGKDVELRCDPISGHTALYWYRQSLGQGLEFLIYFQGNSAPDKSGLPSDRFSAERTGGSVSTLTIQRTQQEDSAVYLCASSPGTGGTGELFFGEGSRLTVL.

The rearrangement links TRBV6-5 to TRBJ1-2; 7 bases are shared with TRBD1. Unmatched junction bases numbered 6, after V lost 2 bases and J lost 6 bases. CDR3 length equals 14 residues. The V gene's germline CDR1 is MNHEY and CDR2 SVGAGI. CDR3 coding DNA: TGTGCCAGCAGTTACGCGGGACAGCCTGATGGCTACACCTTC. Translating it yields CASSYAGQPDGYTF.

The V call is TRBV24-1, the J call TRBJ2-1; no firm D call. V was pared by 9 bases and J by 10 bases, with 6 bases between. The CDR3 is 9 amino acids. Germline CDR1 is KGHDR and CDR2 is SFDVKD. The CDR3 loop reads CATHTEQFF. The CDR3 nucleotides are TGTGCCACCCATACAGAGCAGTTCTTC.

The chain joins TRBV4-1 to TRBJ2-3; D gene ambiguous. The CDR3 runs 15 residues. Germline CDR1 MGHRA, CDR2 YSYEKL. Trimming took off 4 bases at V and 0 bases at J, with 11 bases between the two ends. This chain's CDR3 is CASSLTVASTDTQYF. The CDR3 DNA reads TGCGCCAGCAGCCTAACAGTTGCTAGCACAGATACGCAGTATTTT.

The chain recombines TRBV19 with TRBJ1-3; TRBD1 is a possible D gene (6 bases). Trimming cost V 3 bases and J 2 bases, with 17 bases left between them. The CDR3 is 17 amino acids. Germline assignment: CDR1 LNHDA and CDR2 SQIVND (reference sequence). The CDR3 DNA follows: TGTGCCAGTAGTATTGAGATGTTGGGGGCGCCTGGAAACACCATATATTTT. This encodes CASSIEMLGAPGNTIYF.

This clone was counted only a few times. The CDR3 protein is CASSYPGVETQYF. The CDR3 DNA reads as TGTGCCAGCAGTTACCCGGGGGTCGAGACCCAGTACTTC. The chain recombines TRBV6-2 or TRBV6-3 with TRBJ2-5, with D perhaps matching TRBD2 (6 bases). The germline gives CDR1 MNHEY, CDR2 SVGEGT. The CDR3 sequence is 13 residues long. V was clipped by 2 bases and J by 5 bases, with 9 bases between them.

This clone was counted once. The chain is built from TRBV12-3 or TRBV12-4 and TRBJ2-1; D call uncertain. The CDR3 is 10 amino acids. V was trimmed by 10 bases and J by 8 bases, leaving 9 bases between them. The CDR3 coding sequence is TGTGCCATCGGAGCCCATGAGCAGTTCTTC. This translates into CAIGAHEQFF.

CDR3 bases: TGTGCCAGCAGCAGGCGACAGGGAGGCACTGAAGCTTTCTTT. The encoded protein is CASSRRQGGTEAFF. This chain uses TRBV7-8 with TRBJ1-1, with 7 bases lining up with TRBD1. V lost 5 bases and J lost 4; bases outside the gene matches: 7. The CDR3 is 14 amino acids. Germline V lookup: CDR1 SGHVS, CDR2 FQNEAQ.